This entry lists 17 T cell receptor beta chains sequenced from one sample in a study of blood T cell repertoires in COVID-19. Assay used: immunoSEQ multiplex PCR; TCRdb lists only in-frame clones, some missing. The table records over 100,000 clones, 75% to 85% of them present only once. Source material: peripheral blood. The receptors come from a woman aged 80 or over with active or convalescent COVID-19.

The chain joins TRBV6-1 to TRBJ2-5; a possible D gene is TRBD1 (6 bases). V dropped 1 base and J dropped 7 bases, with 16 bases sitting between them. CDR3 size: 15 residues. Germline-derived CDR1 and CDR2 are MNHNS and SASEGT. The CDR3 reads CASSEDRASYGTQYF. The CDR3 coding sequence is TGTGCCAGCAGTGAAGACAGGGCTTCATATGGGACCCAGTACTTC.

The CDR3 region is CSALSRSPLYEQYF. CDR3 in DNA: TGCAGCGCCTTATCCCGGTCCCCTCTTTACGAGCAGTACTTC. The rearrangement joins TRBV29-1 to TRBJ2-7, with unresolved D. The CDR3 spans 14 residues. Germline assignment: CDR1 SQVTM and CDR2 ANQGSEA. V lost 7 bases to trimming and J lost 4 bases, with 20 bases between them.

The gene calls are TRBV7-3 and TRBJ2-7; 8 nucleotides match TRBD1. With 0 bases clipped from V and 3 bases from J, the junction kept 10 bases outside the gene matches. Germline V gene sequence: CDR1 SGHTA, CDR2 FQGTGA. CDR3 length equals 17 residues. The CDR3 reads CASSLTGPTGGDYEQYF. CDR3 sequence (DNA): TGTGCCAGCAGCTTAACAGGTCCTACAGGGGGTGACTACGAGCAGTACTTC.

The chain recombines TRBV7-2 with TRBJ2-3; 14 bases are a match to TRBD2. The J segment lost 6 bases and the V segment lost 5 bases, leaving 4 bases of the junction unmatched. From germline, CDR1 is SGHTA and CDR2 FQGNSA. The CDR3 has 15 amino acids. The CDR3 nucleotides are TGTGCCAGCAGCCTCCGACTAGCGGGGGGGGATACGCAGTATTTT. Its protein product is CASSLRLAGGDTQYF.

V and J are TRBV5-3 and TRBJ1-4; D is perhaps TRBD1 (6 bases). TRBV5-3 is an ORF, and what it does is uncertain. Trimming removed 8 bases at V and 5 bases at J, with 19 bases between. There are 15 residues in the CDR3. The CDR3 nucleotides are TGTGCCAGGAGTGGGAAGGACAGAGAAAATGAAAAACTGTTTTTT. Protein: CARSGKDRENEKLFF.

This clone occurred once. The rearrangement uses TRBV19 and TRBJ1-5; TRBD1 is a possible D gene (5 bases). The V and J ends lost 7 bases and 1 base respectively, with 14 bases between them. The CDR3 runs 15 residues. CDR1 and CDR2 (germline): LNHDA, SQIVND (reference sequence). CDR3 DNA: TGTGCCAGTACTCGGGGGAGGCAGAGCAATCAGCCCCAGCATTTT. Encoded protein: CASTRGRQSNQPQHF.

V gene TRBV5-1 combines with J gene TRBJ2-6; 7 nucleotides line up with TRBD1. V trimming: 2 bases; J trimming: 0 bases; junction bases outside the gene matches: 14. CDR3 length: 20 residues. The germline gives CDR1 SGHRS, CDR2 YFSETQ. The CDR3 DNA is TGCGCCAGCAGCTTCTGGGCCCTGACAGGGATGAACTCTGGGGCCAACGTCCTGACTTTC. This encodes CASSFWALTGMNSGANVLTF.

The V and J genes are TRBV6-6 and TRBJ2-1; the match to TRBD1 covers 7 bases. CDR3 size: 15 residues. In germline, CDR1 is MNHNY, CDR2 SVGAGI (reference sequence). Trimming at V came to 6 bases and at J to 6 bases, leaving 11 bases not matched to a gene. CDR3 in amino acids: CASSPRQGRRNEQFF. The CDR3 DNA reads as TGTGCCAGCAGCCCTCGACAGGGTCGACGCAATGAGCAGTTCTTC.

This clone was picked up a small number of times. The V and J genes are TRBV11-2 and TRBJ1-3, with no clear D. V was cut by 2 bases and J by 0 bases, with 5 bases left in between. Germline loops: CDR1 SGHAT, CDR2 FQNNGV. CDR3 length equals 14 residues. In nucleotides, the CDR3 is TGTGCCAGCAGCTTATCTATCTCTGGAAACACCATATATTTT. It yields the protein CASSLSISGNTIYF.

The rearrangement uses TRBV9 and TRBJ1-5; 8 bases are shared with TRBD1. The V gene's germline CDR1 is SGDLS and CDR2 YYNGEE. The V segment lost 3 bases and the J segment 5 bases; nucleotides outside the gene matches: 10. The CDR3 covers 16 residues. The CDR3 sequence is CASSAKAGGGDQPQHF. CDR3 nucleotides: TGTGCCAGCAGCGCCAAGGCAGGGGGCGGGGATCAGCCCCAGCATTTT.

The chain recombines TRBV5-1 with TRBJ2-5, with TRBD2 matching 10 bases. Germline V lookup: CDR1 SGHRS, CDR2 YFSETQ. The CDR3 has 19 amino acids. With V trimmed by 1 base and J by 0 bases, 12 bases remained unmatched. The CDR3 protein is CASSLNGLAGGTYQETQYF. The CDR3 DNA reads TGCGCCAGCAGCTTGAACGGGTTAGCGGGAGGCACCTACCAAGAGACCCAGTACTTC.

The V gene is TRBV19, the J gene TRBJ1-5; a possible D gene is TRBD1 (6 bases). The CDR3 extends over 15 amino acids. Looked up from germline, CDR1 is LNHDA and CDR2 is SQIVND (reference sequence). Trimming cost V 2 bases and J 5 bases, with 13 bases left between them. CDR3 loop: CASSISDRSYQPQHF. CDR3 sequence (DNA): TGTGCCAGTAGTATATCAGACAGGTCCTATCAGCCCCAGCATTTT.

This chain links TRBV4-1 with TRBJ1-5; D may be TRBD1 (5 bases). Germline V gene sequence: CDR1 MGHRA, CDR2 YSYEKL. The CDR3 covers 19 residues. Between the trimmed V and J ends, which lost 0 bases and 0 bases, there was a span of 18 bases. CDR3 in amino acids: CASSQDPPGLQGSNQPQHF. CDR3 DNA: TGCGCCAGCAGCCAAGACCCTCCGGGCCTTCAGGGTAGCAATCAGCCCCAGCATTTT.

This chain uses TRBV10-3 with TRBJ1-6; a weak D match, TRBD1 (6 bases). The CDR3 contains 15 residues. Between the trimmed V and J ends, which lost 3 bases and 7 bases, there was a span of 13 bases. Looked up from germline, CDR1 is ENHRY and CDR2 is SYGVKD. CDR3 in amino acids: CAISELQGNNSPLHF. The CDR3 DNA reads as TGTGCCATCAGTGAATTACAGGGAAACAATTCACCCCTCCACTTT.

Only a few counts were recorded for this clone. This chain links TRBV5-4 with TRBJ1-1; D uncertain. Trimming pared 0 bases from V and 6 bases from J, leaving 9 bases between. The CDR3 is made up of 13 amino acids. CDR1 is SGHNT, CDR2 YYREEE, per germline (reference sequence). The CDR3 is CASSLDRVAEAFF. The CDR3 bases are TGTGCCAGCAGCTTGGACAGAGTGGCTGAAGCTTTCTTT.

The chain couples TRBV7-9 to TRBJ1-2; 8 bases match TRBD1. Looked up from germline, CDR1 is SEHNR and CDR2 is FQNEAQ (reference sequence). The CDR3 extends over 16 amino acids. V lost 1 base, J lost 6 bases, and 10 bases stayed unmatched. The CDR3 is CASSLDSGQGFDGYTF. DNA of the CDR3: TGTGCCAGCAGCTTAGATTCCGGACAGGGTTTTGATGGCTACACCTTC.

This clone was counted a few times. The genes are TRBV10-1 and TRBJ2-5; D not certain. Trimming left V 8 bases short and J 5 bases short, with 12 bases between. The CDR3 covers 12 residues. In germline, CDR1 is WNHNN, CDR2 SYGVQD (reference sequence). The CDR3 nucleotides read TGCGCCAGCCAGACTGCAGCCGAGACCCAGTACTTC. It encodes CASQTAAETQYF.